This TCR beta chain was retrieved from a study of T-cell reconstitution after alpha-beta-depleted transplantation in children. Regarding the study as a whole: Approximately two months post-transplant, alpha-beta T cells reportedly originated from several hundred expanded graft clones. Surviving recipient T cells and thymic progenitors accounted for the high day-60 TCRbeta diversity observed in some patients. Most T-cell counts and diversity one year after the transplant came from T cells that were newly produced.

In germline, CDR1 is SNHLY, CDR2 FYNNEI. V gave up 8 bases and J gave up 2 bases, with 16 bases separating them. This CDR3 has 15 amino acids. This clonotype appeared many times. Its specificity is not known. Preparation of the TCRbeta library used unique molecular identifiers. MiXCR was run by TCRdb on the PCR reads, yielding one entry per CDR3 protein. The sample contains fewer than 550,000 distinct CDR3 sequences, over 9.5% of which appear only once. The source is a child aged 2 to 15 with inherited bone marrow failure, due to receive a stem cell transplant. The sample consisted of PBMCs, taken before TCRalphabeta/CD19-depleted stem cell transplant. The V call is TRBV2, the J call TRBJ1-3; perhaps TRBD1 as D (5 bases). The CDR3 here is CASGLDQGTGNTIYF. The DNA of the CDR3 is TGTGCCAGCGGATTGGACCAGGGTACTGGAAACACCATATATTTT.